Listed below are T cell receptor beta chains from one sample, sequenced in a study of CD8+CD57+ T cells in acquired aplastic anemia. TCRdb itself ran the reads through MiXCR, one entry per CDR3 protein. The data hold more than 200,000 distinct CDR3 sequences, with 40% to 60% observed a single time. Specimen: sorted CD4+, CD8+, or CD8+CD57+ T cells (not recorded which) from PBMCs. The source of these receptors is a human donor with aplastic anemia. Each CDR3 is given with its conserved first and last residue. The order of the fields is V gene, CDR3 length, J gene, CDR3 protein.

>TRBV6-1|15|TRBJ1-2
CASSATGGNIYGYTF
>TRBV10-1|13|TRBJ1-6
CASSAVRDADLHF
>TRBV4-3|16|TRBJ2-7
CASSQDRGQVSYEQYF
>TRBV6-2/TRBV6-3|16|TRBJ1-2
CASSYSIGGANYGYTF
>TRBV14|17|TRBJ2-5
CASSQGRTSGGPGTQYF
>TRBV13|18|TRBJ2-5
CASSFGTGDSRRQETQYF
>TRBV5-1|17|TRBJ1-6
CASSLVAGSSYNSPLHF
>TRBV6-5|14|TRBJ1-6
CASRGIAYNSPLHF
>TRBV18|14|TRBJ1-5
CASSPRDGNQPQHF
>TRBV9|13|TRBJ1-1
CASSGQRDGKAFF
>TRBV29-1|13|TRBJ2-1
CSVSGTALDEQFF
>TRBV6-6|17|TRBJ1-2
CASRSSWGGAENYGYTF
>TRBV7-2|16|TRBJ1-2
CASSAGDTRANYGYTF
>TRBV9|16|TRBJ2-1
CASSATAGGLYNEQFF
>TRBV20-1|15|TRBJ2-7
CSARDFLRGFDEQYF
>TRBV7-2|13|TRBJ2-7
CASSLATGYEQYF
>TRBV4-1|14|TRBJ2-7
CASSQPRDTGEQYF
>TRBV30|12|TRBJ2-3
CAWGGGSDTQYF